The present entry profiles one TCR beta chain with its context. The antigen is unknown. This specimen comes from a study of cytomegalovirus exposure and HLA in healthy donors. PCR used 60 Vbeta primers and 13 Jbeta primers. Measured with immunoSEQ multiplex PCR; TCRdb has only the in-frame clones, and not every one. The sample has approximately 160,000 clones, roughly 84% seen once. Overall study results and limits: Reported results showed that the classifier diagnosed cytomegalovirus status with high specificity and sensitivity. After further analysis at a later stage, roughly 16,000 TCR beta sequences were associated with HLA alleles at 0.05 false discovery rate. Highly shared variants forming one cluster were likely a sequencing artifact. Donors were assumed by presence/absence analyses to have roughly uniform sequencing depth.

The CDR3 consists of 14 residues. Germline V gene sequence: CDR1 SGHNT, CDR2 YENEEA. Trimming shortened V by 4 bases and J by 4 bases, and 14 bases separated the two germline ends. Sequencing input: PBMCs. The source is a boy aged 2 to 10 in good health and CMV-seronegative. The J gene is TRBJ2-7, the V gene TRBV11-3, with a tentative D call TRBD1 (6 bases). CDR3 bases: TGTGCCAGCAGCTCCTCCGGGACACTATACGAGCAGTACTTC. It is translated as CASSSSGTLYEQYF.